This record looks at one TCR beta chain sequence and its context. What antigen it recognizes has not been identified. Nothing much larger sits one base from this clone, and base qualities are not available. This entry comes from a study of control samples from healthy donors and cancer patients (dated by TCRdb to about 2020). The method behind the library was the immunoSEQ multiplex PCR assay. TCRdb holds this immuneACCESS table with in-frame rearrangements only. Some clones are missing; in checked studies, unresolved V genes explain under half, and the rest has no known cause. This sample comprises 89,000 or so clones, around 87% of them detected only once. The ten largest make up about 18% of the sample. The specimen was blood. This clonotype was obtained from a middle-aged man in good health.

The bases read TGTGCCAGCAGCCCCGCGGGCGGGGGGGGCCTCTGGAATGAGCAGTTCTTC. Protein translation: CASSPAGGGGLWNEQFF. The chain is encoded by TRBV4-2 joined to TRBJ2-1, and TRBD2 aligns with 9 junction nucleotides. V is trimmed back by 4 bases and J by 7 bases, and the junction contains 14 bases that no gene match accounts for. From the cysteine through the phenylalanine, the CDR3 covers 17 amino acids. Left in the record is the CDR3 DNA by itself, 51 bases read in frame from the first base. The germline V gene sets CDR1 to LGHNA and CDR2 to YNFKEQ.